The 10 T cell receptor beta chains below come from one sample, sequenced in a study of blood T cell repertoires in COVID-19. Assay: immunoSEQ multiplex PCR; the TCRdb copy retains only in-frame clones and omits some. The sample includes about 140,000 clones, less than 80% of them seen just once. The sample comprised peripheral blood. Source of these receptors: a woman of 80 years or more with active or convalescent COVID-19.

V is TRBV6-4 and J is TRBJ1-1, with a possible D match to TRBD1 (6 bases). V was cut by 6 bases and J by 4 bases, with 15 bases left in between. Per germline, CDR1 MRHNA and CDR2 SNTAGT. The CDR3 loop spans 14 amino acids. The CDR3 DNA reads TGTGCCAGCAGGGCCTCCCAGGGGTCCACTGAAGCTTTCTTT. It codes for CASRASQGSTEAFF.

This chain links TRBV2 with TRBJ2-7; TRBD1 matches at 8 bases. CDR3 length: 15 residues. Germline V gene sequence: CDR1 SNHLY, CDR2 FYNNEI. V shed 6 bases, J shed 3 bases, and the junction held 10 bases outside the gene matches. The CDR3 DNA follows: TGTGCCAGCAGGGGTAGTGGACAGGGTAGCTACGAGCAGTACTTC. The encoded protein is CASRGSGQGSYEQYF.

J is TRBJ2-2 and V is TRBV9; D is undetermined. Germline V lookup: CDR1 SGDLS, CDR2 YYNGEE. The CDR3 is 15 residues long. Trimming removed 3 bases from V and 5 bases from J, with 14 bases in between. The CDR3 region is CASSETLPGTGELFF. The CDR3 DNA is TGTGCCAGCAGCGAGACCCTACCCGGGACCGGGGAGCTGTTTTTT.

The chain has TRBV19 and TRBJ2-5; no clear D. V shed 3 bases and J shed 1 base, with 12 bases lying between them. Germline lookup yields CDR1 LNHDA and CDR2 SQIVND (reference sequence). The CDR3 totals 15 residues. CDR3 residues: CASSIKGGRQETQYF. CDR3 DNA sequence: TGTGCCAGTAGTATCAAAGGTGGGCGCCAAGAGACCCAGTACTTC.

This clone is a singleton in its sample. The V call is TRBV5-1, the J call TRBJ1-1; possible D gene TRBD1, 5 bases. The CDR3 covers 15 residues. V shed 0 bases and J shed 6 bases, with 15 bases lying between them. CDR1 is SGHRS and CDR2 is YFSETQ in the germline V gene. The CDR3 is CASSLDGGESAEAFF. CDR3 bases: TGCGCCAGCAGCTTGGACGGGGGTGAGAGTGCTGAAGCTTTCTTT. Complete variable domain (other parts from reference TRBV5-1 and TRBJ1-1): KAGVTQTPRYLIKTRGQQVTLSCSPISGHRSVSWYQQTPGQGLQFLFEYFSETQRNKGNFPGRFSGRQFSNSRSEMNVSTLELGDSALYLCASSLDGGESAEAFFGQGTRLTVV.

This clone was seen a handful of times. The chain uses TRBV27 and TRBJ2-1; 12 bases align to TRBD2. The J segment lost 10 bases and the V segment lost 5 bases, leaving 15 bases of the junction unmatched. The CDR3 is 17 amino acids. From germline, CDR1 is MNHEY and CDR2 SMNVEV (reference sequence). The CDR3 region is CASSLIHSSGGAEEQFF. As DNA, the CDR3 is TGTGCCAGCAGTCTTATTCATTCTAGCGGGGGGGCGGAGGAGCAGTTCTTC.

V and J are TRBV7-9 and TRBJ1-6; D gene uncertain. Trimming took 4 bases from V and 0 from J, leaving 4 bases between them. The CDR3 is made up of 14 amino acids. CDR1 SEHNR and CDR2 FQNEAQ come from the germline V gene (reference sequence). Here the CDR3 reads CASSSSSYNSPLHF. The DNA of the CDR3 is TGTGCCAGCAGCTCGAGCTCCTATAATTCACCCCTCCACTTT.

The chain is built from TRBV28 and TRBJ1-3; TRBD1 matches 9 bases. The CDR3 contains 18 residues. The germline V gene encodes CDR1 MDHEN and CDR2 SYDVKM. V gave up 6 bases and J gave up 2 bases; unmatched junction bases: 14. The CDR3 reads CASSTGTGKFGAGNTIYF. CDR3 sequence (DNA): TGTGCCAGCAGCACAGGGACAGGGAAATTTGGAGCTGGAAACACCATATATTTT.

The chain combines TRBV4-2 with TRBJ1-3; no clear D. The V end lost 0 bases, the J end lost 0 bases, and 21 bases lay between the germline ends. The CDR3 totals 20 residues. Germline V lookup: CDR1 LGHNA, CDR2 YNFKEQ. The CDR3 region has the DNA TGTGCCAGCAGCCAAGAAATTGTAGAGACATGGAATTTCTCTGGAAACACCATATATTTT. This sequence encodes CASSQEIVETWNFSGNTIYF.

V is TRBV7-3 and J is TRBJ1-1; 7 bases are shared with TRBD1. The CDR3 spans 16 residues. Unmatched junction bases numbered 9, after V lost 5 bases and J lost 0 bases. Germline assignment: CDR1 SGHTA and CDR2 FQGTGA. The DNA for the CDR3 is TGTGCCAGCAGCCGTACAGGGGTATGGGTGAACACTGAAGCTTTCTTT. Translating gives CASSRTGVWVNTEAFF.